This T cell receptor (beta chain) was identified during a study of blood T cell repertoires in COVID-19 (dated by TCRdb to about 2020). About the investigation overall: Collaborator samples came from the United States, Italy and Spain and covered acute and convalescent phases of COVID-19. The material from the prospective study consisted of cDNA or gDNA derived from T cells, B-cell-depleted T cells, or PBMCs. Deeply sampled blood TCRbeta repertoires from subjects exposed to, actively infected with, or recovered from COVID-19 were included in the dataset. The repertoires were released in a freely available public database meant as a resource for research on the immune response to SARS-CoV-2. Samples were obtained from the ongoing ImmuneRACE study (first 160 participants) and from 950 to 1,500 subjects provided by 6 global collaborators. The sample metadata nearly always contained a de-identified subject ID, COVID-19 status, age in years and sex. Where HLA class I and class II types were available, the types were taken from metadata supplied by the sample provider, not from assay-based typing. Overall study outcomes, separate from this receptor: The quantity of clinical and demographic metadata differed by source and by participant and was supplied without curation.

CDR1 is given as MNHNS and CDR2 as SASEGT, both from the germline V gene. The CDR3, cysteine through phenylalanine, is 15 amino acids long. Only the CDR3 part of the read is kept: 45 bases, read in frame from the first base. V loses 3 bases, J loses 2 bases, and the germline ends lie 11 bases apart. This clone has at least ten counts. The antigen this receptor binds is unknown. Per-base quality was not reported, and no clone a single base away is much larger than it. Each collaborating institution followed its own protocols to collect whole blood in K2EDTA tubes. Collaborator samples were shipped for TCRbeta analysis as frozen whole blood, isolated PBMCs, or DNA extracted from either sample type. The immunoSEQ Assay, a bias-controlled multiplex PCR, was used to amplify TCRbeta CDR3 regions from genomic DNA. Per the source publication's procedure: The number of nucleated cells in each sample was estimated by amplification of reference gene primers within the assay. To quantify the absolute abundance of each unique TCRbeta CDR3 rearrangement, sequence reads were collapsed and filtered. For each sample, productive Simpson clonality was calculated as the square root of Simpson's diversity index over productive rearrangements. TCRdb holds this immuneACCESS table with in-frame rearrangements only. Some clones are missing; in checked studies, unresolved V genes explain under half, and the rest has no known cause. Clone size and the V and J calls come from that table; the DNA yielded D and trimming. For this sample the table gives 73,000 or so clones, of which around four fifths were detected only once. Clones ranked in the top ten supply 5% to 6.5% of the sample.

This clonotype originated in a man aged 50-59 years with active COVID-19. The rearranged segments are TRBV6-1 and TRBJ1-5; the D gene identity is not certain. Sequenced sample: peripheral blood. The CDR3 protein is CASSDLTEGNQPQHF. The nucleotide sequence reads as follows: TGTGCCAGCAGTGACCTAACGGAGGGCAATCAGCCCCAGCATTTT.